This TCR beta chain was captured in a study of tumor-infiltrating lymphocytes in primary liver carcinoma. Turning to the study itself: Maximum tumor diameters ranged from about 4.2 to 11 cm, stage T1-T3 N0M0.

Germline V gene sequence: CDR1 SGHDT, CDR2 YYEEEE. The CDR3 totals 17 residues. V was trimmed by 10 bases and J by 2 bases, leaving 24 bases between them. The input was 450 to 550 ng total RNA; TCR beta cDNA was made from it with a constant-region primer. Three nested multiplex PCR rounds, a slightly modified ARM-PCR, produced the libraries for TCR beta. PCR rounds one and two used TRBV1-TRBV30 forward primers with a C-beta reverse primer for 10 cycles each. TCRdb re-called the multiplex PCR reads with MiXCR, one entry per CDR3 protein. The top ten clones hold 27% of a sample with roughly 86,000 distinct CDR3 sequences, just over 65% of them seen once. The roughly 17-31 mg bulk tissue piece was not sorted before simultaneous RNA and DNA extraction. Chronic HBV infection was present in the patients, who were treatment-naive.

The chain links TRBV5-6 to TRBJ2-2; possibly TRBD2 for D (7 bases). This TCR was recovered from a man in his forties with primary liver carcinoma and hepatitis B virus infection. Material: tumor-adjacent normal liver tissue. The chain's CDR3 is CADRLGASGANTGELFF. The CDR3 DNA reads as TGTGCCGACAGACTGGGGGCTAGCGGAGCCAACACCGGGGAGCTGTTTTTT.